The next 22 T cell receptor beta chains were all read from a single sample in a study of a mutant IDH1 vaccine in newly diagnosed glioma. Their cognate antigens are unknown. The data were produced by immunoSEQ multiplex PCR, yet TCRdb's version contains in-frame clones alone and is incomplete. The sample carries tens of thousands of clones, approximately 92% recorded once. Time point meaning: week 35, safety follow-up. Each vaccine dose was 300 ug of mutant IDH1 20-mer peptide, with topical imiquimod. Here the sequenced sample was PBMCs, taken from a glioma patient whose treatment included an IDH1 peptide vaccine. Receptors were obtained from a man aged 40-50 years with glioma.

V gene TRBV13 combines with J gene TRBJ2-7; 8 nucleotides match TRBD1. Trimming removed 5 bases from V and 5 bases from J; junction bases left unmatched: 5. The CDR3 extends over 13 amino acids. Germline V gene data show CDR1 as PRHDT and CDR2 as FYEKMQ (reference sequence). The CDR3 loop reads CASSLGQGDEQYV. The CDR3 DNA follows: TGTGCCAGCAGCCTCGGACAGGGTGACGAGCAGTACGTC.

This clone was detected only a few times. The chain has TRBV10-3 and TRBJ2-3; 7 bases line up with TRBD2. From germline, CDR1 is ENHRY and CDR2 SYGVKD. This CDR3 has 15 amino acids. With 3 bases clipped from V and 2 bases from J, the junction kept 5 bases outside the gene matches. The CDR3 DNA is TGTGCCATCAGTGATTTGGGACTATACACAGATACGCAGTATTTT. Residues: CAISDLGLYTDTQYF.

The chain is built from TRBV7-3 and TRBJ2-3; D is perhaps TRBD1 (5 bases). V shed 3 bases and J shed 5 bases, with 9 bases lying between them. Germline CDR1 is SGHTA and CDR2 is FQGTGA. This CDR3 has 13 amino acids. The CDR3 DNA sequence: TGTGCCAGCAGCTTCGGCAGGGAAGATACGCAGTATTTT. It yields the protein CASSFGREDTQYF.

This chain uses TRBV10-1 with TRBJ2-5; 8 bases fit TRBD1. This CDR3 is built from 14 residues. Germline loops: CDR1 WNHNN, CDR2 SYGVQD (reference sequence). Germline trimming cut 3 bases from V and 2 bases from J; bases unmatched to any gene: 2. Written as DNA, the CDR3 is TGCGCCAGCAGTGAAGGGGACAGGCAAGAGACCCAGTACTTC. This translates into CASSEGDRQETQYF.

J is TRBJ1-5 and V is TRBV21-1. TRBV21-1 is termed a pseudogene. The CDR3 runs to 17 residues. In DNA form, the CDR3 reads TGTGCCAGCAGCAAAGAAATAGAAGCGGGGCAGGACTCGCCCCAGCATTTT. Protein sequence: CASSKEIEAGQDSPQHF.

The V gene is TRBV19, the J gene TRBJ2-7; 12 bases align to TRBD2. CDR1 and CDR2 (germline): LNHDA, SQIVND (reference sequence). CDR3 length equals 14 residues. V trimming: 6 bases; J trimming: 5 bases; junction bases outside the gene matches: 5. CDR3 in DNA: TGTGCCAGTAGAAAGACTAGCGGGAGCGACGAGCAGTACTTC. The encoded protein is CASRKTSGSDEQYF.

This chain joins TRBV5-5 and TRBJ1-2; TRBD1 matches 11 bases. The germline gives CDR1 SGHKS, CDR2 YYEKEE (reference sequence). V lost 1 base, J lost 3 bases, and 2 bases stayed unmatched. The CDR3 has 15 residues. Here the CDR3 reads CASSLRTGGDYGYTF. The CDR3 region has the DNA TGTGCCAGCAGCTTGAGGACAGGGGGCGACTATGGCTACACCTTC.

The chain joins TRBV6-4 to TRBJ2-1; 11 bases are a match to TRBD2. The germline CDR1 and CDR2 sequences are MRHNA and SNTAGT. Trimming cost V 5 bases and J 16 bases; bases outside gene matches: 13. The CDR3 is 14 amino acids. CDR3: CASSPLSSGGAEFF. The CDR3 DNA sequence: TGTGCCAGCAGTCCCCTGAGTAGCGGGGGGGCGGAATTCTTC.

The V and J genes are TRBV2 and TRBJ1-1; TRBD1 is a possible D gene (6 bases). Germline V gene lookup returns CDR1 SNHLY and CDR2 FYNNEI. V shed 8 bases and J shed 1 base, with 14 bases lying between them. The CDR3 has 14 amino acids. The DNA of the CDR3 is TGTGCCAGCTATGGGGGGCCGGGGAACACTGAAGCTTTCTTT. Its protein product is CASYGGPGNTEAFF.

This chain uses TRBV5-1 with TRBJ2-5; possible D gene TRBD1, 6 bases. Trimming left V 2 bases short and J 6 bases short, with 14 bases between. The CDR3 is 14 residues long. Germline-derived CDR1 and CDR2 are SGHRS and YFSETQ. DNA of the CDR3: TGCGCCAGCAGCTTTACGACAGGCGAGCAGACCCAGTACTTC. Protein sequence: CASSFTTGEQTQYF.

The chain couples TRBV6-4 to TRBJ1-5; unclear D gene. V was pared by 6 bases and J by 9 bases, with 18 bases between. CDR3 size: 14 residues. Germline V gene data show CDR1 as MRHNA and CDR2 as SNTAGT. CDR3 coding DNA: TGTGCCAGCAGCCCACCTCAGATGATTCGGCCCCAGCATTTT. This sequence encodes CASSPPQMIRPQHF.

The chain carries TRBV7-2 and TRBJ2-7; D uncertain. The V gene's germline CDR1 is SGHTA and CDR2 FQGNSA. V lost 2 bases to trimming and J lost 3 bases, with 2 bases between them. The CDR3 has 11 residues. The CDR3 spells CASSLSYEQYF. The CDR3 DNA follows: TGTGCCAGCAGCTTAAGCTACGAGCAGTACTTC.

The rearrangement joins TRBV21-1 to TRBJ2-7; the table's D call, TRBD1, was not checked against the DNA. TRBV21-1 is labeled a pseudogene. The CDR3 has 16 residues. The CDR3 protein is CASSKAMGQTPYEQYV. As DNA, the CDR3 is TGTGCCAGCAGCAAAGCGATGGGGCAGACTCCCTACGAGCAGTACGTC.

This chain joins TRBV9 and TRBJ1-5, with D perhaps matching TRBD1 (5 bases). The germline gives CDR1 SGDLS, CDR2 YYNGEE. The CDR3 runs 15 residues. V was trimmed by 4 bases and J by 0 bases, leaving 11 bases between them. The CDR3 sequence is CASSPGGDSNQPQHF. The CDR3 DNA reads TGTGCCAGCAGCCCCGGGGGGGATAGCAATCAGCCCCAGCATTTT.

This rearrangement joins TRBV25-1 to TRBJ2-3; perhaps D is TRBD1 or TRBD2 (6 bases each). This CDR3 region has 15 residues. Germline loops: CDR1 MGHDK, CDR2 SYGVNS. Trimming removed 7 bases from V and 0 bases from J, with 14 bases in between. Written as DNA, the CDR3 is TGTGCCAGCAAAGGGGGGTTAGCTAGCACAGATACGCAGTATTTT. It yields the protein CASKGGLASTDTQYF.

CDR3 nucleotides: TGCGCCAGCAGCCAAACCCACGAGCAGTACTTC. It is translated as CASSQTHEQYF. The chain joins TRBV5-1 to TRBJ2-7; no firm D call. CDR3 size: 11 residues. V was shortened by 4 bases and J by 5 bases, with 7 bases between the two germline ends. The germline V gene encodes CDR1 SGHRS and CDR2 YFSETQ.

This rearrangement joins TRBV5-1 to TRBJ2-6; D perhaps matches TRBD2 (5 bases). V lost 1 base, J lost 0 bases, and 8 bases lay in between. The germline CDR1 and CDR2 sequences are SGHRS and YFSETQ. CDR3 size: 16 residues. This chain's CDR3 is CASSLSGSSGANVLTF. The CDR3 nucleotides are TGCGCCAGCAGCTTGAGTGGGAGCTCTGGGGCCAACGTCCTGACTTTC.

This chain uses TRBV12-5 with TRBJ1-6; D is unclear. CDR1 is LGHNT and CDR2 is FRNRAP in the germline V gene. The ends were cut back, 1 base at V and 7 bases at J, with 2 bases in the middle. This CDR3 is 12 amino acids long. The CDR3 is CASGLGNSPLHF. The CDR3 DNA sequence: TGTGCTAGTGGTTTGGGAAATTCACCCCTCCACTTT.

Written as DNA, the CDR3 is TGTGCCAGTAGTATAGATGGCCGGGATCAGCCCCAGCATTTT. The encoded protein is CASSIDGRDQPQHF. The chain combines TRBV19 with TRBJ1-5, with D unresolved. CDR1 and CDR2 from the germline V gene are LNHDA and SQIVND (reference sequence). Trimming took 0 bases from V and 5 from J, leaving 8 bases between them. This CDR3 has 14 residues.

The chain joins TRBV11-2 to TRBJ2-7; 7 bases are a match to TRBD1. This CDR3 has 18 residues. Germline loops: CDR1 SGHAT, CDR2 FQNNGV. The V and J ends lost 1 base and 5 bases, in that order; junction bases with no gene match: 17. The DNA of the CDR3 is TGTGCCAGCAGCTTAGTTGGGCTGAGGAAACAGGGGAACAACGAGCAGTACTTC. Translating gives CASSLVGLRKQGNNEQYF.

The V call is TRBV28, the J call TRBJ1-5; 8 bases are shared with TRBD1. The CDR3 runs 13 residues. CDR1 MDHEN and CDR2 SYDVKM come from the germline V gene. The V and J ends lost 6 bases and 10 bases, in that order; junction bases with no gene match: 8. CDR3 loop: CASSLPTGVPQHF. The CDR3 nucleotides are TGTGCCAGCAGCTTACCGACAGGGGTACCCCAGCATTTT.

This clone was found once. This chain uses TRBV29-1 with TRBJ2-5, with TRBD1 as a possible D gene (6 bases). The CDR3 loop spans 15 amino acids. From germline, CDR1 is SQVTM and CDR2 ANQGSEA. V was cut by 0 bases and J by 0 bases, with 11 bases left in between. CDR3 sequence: CSVEEDRDYQETQYF. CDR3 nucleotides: TGCAGCGTTGAAGAGGACAGAGATTACCAAGAGACCCAGTACTTC.